Listed below are T cell receptor beta chains from one sample, sequenced in a study of blood T cells in healthy people across ages. TCRdb itself ran the 5' RACE reads through MiXCR, one entry per CDR3 protein. The sample gives 780,000 or so distinct CDR3 sequences, about 56% of which show up once; under 30% is in the top ten. Sequenced sample: blood. The receptors were sampled from a man aged 40-49 years in good health. The CDR3 runs from the conserved cysteine through the conserved F or W. A D gene is named only where the DNA matches it firmly. The listing skips clone size in some rows; elsewhere it reads once, few, many or a size class.

v_gene	j_gene	abundance	d_gene	CDR3aa	CDR3nt
TRBV4-3	TRBJ2-1	-	-	CASSHAEGGLSYNEQFF	TGCGCCAGCAGCCACGCGGAGGGGGGACTCTCCTACAATGAGCAGTTCTTC
TRBV7-9	TRBJ2-3	-	TRBD2	CASNFPLAGGTDTQYF	TGTGCCAGCAACTTCCCCCTAGCGGGGGGCACAGATACGCAGTATTTT
TRBV7-9	TRBJ1-2	few	-	CASSLDVVENYGYTF	TGTGCCAGCAGCTTAGACGTGGTCGAGAACTATGGCTACACCTTC
TRBV27	TRBJ2-5	-	TRBD1	CASSLQGTERETQYF	TGTGCCAGCAGTTTACAAGGGACAGAAAGAGAGACCCAGTACTTC
TRBV20-1	TRBJ1-5	once	-	CSASGQWNQPQHF	TGCAGTGCTAGCGGGCAATGGAATCAGCCCCAGCATTTT
TRBV12-3/TRBV12-4	TRBJ2-3	-	-	CASSRRGADTQYF	TGTGCCAGCAGTAGAAGGGGAGCAGATACGCAGTATTTT
TRBV7-9	TRBJ1-5	-	-	CASSFVRPGHSNQPQHF	TGTGCCAGCAGCTTTGTAAGGCCAGGGCATAGCAATCAGCCCCAGCATTTT
TRBV25-1	TRBJ1-2	few	-	CASSDKEGYYGYTF	TGTGCCAGCAGTGACAAGGAAGGATACTATGGCTACACCTTC
TRBV20-1	TRBJ1-1	-	-	CSEGSQPNTEAFF	TGCAGTGAAGGGAGCCAACCGAACACTGAAGCTTTCTTT
TRBV7-9	TRBJ2-7	few	-	CASSLDAGLGEQYF	TGTGCCAGCAGCTTAGATGCGGGACTGGGCGAGCAGTACTTC
TRBV7-9	TRBJ2-7	-	-	CASSLDLTPYEQYF	TGTGCCAGCAGCTTAGACCTTACCCCCTACGAGCAGTACTTC
TRBV9	TRBJ2-1	-	TRBD2	CASTYGTSGGISYNEQFF	TGTGCCAGCACTTACGGTACTAGCGGGGGAATCTCCTACAATGAGCAGTTCTTC
TRBV24-1	TRBJ2-7	few	-	CATSDSSVAVGEQYF	TGTGCCACCAGTGATTCATCAGTGGCGGTGGGAGAGCAGTACTTC
TRBV9	TRBJ2-7	-	-	CASSVSGQINYEQYF	TGTGCCAGCAGCGTATCCGGACAGATAAACTACGAGCAGTACTTC
TRBV29-1	TRBJ2-1	-	TRBD2	CSVATSGGAHEQFF	TGCAGCGTAGCTACTAGCGGGGGGGCCCATGAGCAGTTCTTC
TRBV7-2	TRBJ2-3	-	-	CASSLVAAGSTDTQYF	TGTGCCAGCAGCTTAGTTGCGGCGGGATCCACAGATACGCAGTATTTT
TRBV6-5	TRBJ2-7	-	-	CAGNQDRDYEQYF	TGTGCCGGCAATCAGGATAGGGACTACGAGCAGTACTTC
TRBV12-3/TRBV12-4	TRBJ2-7	-	TRBD1	CASSSQGVISYEQYF	TGTGCCAGCAGCTCCCAGGGGGTCATTTCCTACGAGCAGTACTTC
TRBV6-5	TRBJ2-1	few	-	CASSYVTGDNEQFF	TGTGCCAGCAGTTACGTGACAGGCGACAATGAGCAGTTCTTC
TRBV9	TRBJ2-3	few	TRBD2	CASSPASGGASDTQYF	TGTGCCAGCAGCCCCGCTAGCGGGGGGGCATCAGATACGCAGTATTTT
TRBV20-1	TRBJ1-4	-	-	CSAPDDEAQTNEKLFF	TGCAGTGCTCCTGACGACGAGGCTCAAACTAATGAAAAACTGTTTTTT
TRBV28	TRBJ2-1	-	TRBD2	CASTPQSGGNNEQFF	TGTGCCAGCACCCCGCAGAGCGGGGGAAACAATGAGCAGTTCTTC
TRBV7-3	TRBJ2-7	-	-	CASSPRGDSFVYEQYF	TGTGCCAGCAGCCCCCGGGGGGACAGCTTCGTCTACGAGCAGTACTTC
TRBV14	TRBJ2-6	-	TRBD1	CASSQDQQGQGSSGANVLTF	TGTGCCAGCAGCCAGGATCAACAGGGACAGGGGAGCTCTGGGGCCAACGTCCTGACTTTC
TRBV12-3/TRBV12-4	TRBJ2-7	few	-	CASSFAGTGEQYF	TGTGCCAGCAGTTTCGCAGGGACTGGCGAGCAGTACTTC
TRBV7-2	TRBJ2-1	-	-	CASIRPGLVYNEQFF	TGTGCCAGCATCCGACCGGGACTGGTATACAATGAGCAGTTCTTC
TRBV9	TRBJ2-1	-	-	CASSVEGGIYNEQFF	TGTGCCAGCAGCGTAGAAGGGGGAATCTACAATGAGCAGTTCTTC
TRBV9	TRBJ2-5	few	-	CASSVTPQYF	TGTGCCAGCAGCGTCACTCCCCAGTACTTC
TRBV10-2	TRBJ2-7	-	TRBD2	CASSDTLAGAYEQYF	TGCGCCAGCAGTGATACGCTAGCGGGAGCCTACGAGCAGTACTTC
TRBV6-5	TRBJ1-1	-	-	CASSYSSSLNTEAFF	TGTGCCAGCAGTTACTCGAGCAGCCTGAACACTGAAGCTTTCTTT
TRBV20-1	TRBJ2-7	few	TRBD2	CSARVPRLAGGFYEQYF	TGCAGTGCTAGAGTCCCGCGACTAGCGGGAGGTTTCTACGAGCAGTACTTC
TRBV7-2	TRBJ2-1	-	TRBD2	CASSQTPLGAGVGNEQFF	TGTGCCAGCAGCCAGACCCCACTAGGAGCGGGAGTGGGGAATGAGCAGTTCTTC
TRBV9	TRBJ2-3	-	-	CASSGGTRVPDTQYF	TGTGCCAGCAGCGGGGGAACGCGGGTCCCAGATACGCAGTATTTT